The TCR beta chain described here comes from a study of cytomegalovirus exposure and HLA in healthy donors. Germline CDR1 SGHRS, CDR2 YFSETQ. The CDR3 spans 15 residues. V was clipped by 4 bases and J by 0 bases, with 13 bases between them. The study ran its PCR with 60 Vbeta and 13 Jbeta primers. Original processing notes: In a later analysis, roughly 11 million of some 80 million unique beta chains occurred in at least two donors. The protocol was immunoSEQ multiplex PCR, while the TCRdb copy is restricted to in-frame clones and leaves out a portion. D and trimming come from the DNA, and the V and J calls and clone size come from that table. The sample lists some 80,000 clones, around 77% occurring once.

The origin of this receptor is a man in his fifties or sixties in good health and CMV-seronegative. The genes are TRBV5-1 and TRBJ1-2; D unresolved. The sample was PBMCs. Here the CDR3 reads CASSPGSATNYGYTF. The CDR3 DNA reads TGCGCCAGCAGCCCCGGTTCCGCCACTAACTATGGCTACACCTTC.